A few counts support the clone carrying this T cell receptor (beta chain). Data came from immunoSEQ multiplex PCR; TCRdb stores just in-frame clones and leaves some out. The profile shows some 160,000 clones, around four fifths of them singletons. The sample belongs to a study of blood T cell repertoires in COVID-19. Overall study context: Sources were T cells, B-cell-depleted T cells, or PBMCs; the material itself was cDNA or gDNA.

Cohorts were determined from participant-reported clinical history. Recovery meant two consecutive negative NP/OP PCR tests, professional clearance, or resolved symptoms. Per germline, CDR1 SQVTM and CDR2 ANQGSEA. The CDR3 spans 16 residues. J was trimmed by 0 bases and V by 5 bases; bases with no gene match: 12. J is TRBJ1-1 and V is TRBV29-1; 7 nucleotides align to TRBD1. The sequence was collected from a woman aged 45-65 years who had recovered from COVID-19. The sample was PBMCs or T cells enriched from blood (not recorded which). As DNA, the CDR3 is TGCAGCGTTTTTTCGGCAGACAGGGCCATGAACACTGAAGCTTTCTTT. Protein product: CSVFSADRAMNTEAFF.